Described below is a single TCR beta chain sequence and its context. This entry belongs to a study of blood T cell repertoires in COVID-19. CDR1 is SEHNR and CDR2 is FQNEAQ in the germline V gene (reference sequence). The CDR3 runs 17 residues. The V end was cut by 8 bases, the J end by 6 bases, with 26 bases between. Under the authors' procedure: Estimation of nucleated cell counts relied on the amplification of reference gene primers. Libraries were prepared by immunoSEQ multiplex PCR; TCRdb keeps only in-frame clonotypes and omits some of them. Clone size and the V and J calls come from that table; the DNA yielded D and trimming. The sample yields approximately 75,000 clones, 84% seen once.

The sequenced material came from peripheral blood. This TCR was recovered from a woman aged 45-60 years with acute or convalescent COVID-19. The chain carries TRBV7-9 and TRBJ2-1; maybe TRBD2 (5 bases). CDR3 in DNA: TGTGCCAGCGGGATGTACCGCGGGTCTTATTATGGCAATGAGCAGTTCTTC. Its protein is CASGMYRGSYYGNEQFF.